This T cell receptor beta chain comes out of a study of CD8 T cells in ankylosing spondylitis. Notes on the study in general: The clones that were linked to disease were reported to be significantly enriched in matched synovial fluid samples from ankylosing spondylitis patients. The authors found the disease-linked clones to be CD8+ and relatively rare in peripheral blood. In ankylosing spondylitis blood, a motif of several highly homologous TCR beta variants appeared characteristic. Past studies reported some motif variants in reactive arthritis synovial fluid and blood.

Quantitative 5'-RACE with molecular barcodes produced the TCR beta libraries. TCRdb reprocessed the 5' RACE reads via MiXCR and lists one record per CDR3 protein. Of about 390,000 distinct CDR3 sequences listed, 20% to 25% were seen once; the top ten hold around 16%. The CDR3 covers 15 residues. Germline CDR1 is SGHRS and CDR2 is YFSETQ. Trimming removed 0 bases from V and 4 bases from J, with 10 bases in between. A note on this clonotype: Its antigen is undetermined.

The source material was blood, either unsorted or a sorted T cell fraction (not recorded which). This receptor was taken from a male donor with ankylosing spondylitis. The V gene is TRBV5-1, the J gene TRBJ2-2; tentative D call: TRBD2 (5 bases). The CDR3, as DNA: TGCGCCAGCAGCTTGGAAGCTAGCAGCACCGGGGAGCTGTTTTTT. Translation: CASSLEASSTGELFF.